This T cell receptor beta chain emerged from a study of T cells after yellow fever vaccination. Whole-study context: Low-cell-number fractions underwent preparation using SMART-Seq v4 Ultra Low Input.

The study, taken as a whole, reports: Within FACS-sorted repertoires, abundant clonotypes contaminating from the bulk population could be present. Subsequent to the booster, the majority of primary-vaccination clones reappeared (around 97% CD4, 88% CD8).

About this clonotype: What it recognizes is unknown.

Using its own MiXCR run on the 5' RACE reads, TCRdb lists one record per CDR3 protein. Among hundreds of thousands of distinct CDR3 sequences listed, 13% were seen once. The germline V gene encodes CDR1 SGHVS and CDR2 FQNEAQ. V shed 5 bases, J shed 0 bases, and the junction held 9 bases outside the gene matches. The CDR3 totals 17 residues. This sequence originates from a man aged 25-45 years who received the YFV17D yellow fever vaccine. V is TRBV7-8 and J is TRBJ2-2, with 7 bases matching TRBD2. The source was PBMCs, collected on the day of the yellow fever booster vaccination. DNA of the CDR3: TGTGCCAGCAGCCCTGGCGTCCTAGCGGCGAACACCGGGGAGCTGTTTTTT. Amino acids: CASSPGVLAANTGELFF.